This TCR beta chain derives from a study of CD8 T cells in ankylosing spondylitis. Only a few counts were recorded for this clonotype. Antigen: not known. In making TCR beta libraries, quantitative 5'-RACE with molecular barcodes was used. TCRdb processed the 5' RACE reads anew with MiXCR; each CDR3 protein has one entry. The sample consists of some 800,000 distinct CDR3 sequences, approximately 12% of them appearing once. J lost 7 bases, V lost 0 bases, and 8 bases had no gene match. The CDR3 loop spans 15 amino acids. The germline gives CDR1 MNHEY, CDR2 SVGEGT. General study findings and limits: Within matched ankylosing spondylitis synovial fluid, disease-linked clones were reportedly significantly enriched. Before this, some motif variants had been reported in reactive arthritis synovial fluid and blood. Those disease-linked clones were CD8+; they were also relatively rare in peripheral blood. Apparently characteristic of ankylosing spondylitis blood was a TCR beta motif (roughly eight highly homologous variants).

The chain uses TRBV6-2 or TRBV6-3 and TRBJ2-5; 7 bases line up with TRBD1. The sequenced sample consisted of blood, either unsorted or a sorted T cell fraction (not recorded which). This receptor was obtained from a male donor with ankylosing spondylitis. CDR3 bases: TGTGCCAGCAGTTACTCGACAGGGAAGTGGGGGACCCAGTACTTC. This encodes CASSYSTGKWGTQYF.